The sequence of this T cell receptor beta chain was determined in a study of radiotherapy plus CTLA-4 blockade in lung cancer. Study overall: Objective responses were recorded in about 18% of patients, with disease control recorded in about 30%.

Focal radiation was given together with CTLA-4 blockade (ipilimumab) to patients with chemo-refractory metastatic non-small-cell lung cancer. This CDR3 is built from 14 residues. Germline assignment: CDR1 SGHNT and CDR2 YENEEA. V gave up 2 bases and J gave up 5 bases; unmatched junction bases: 2. Notes on the study in general: Reports state that early shifts in blood T cell clones, with interferon-beta, best predicted response.

Here immunoSEQ multiplex PCR was the method, and the copy in TCRdb shows in-frame clones only, minus some. The sample has around 99,000 clones; 80% to 90% are singletons. About this clone: Its antigen is not identified.

The clonotype was recovered from a human donor with non-small cell lung cancer that progressed on radiotherapy plus ipilimumab. The chain combines TRBV11-3 with TRBJ2-2, with TRBD2 matching over 7 bases. The starting material was peripheral blood, obtained from a patient treated with radiotherapy plus ipilimumab. The CDR3 bases are TGTGCCAGCAGCTTACGGCGGGGGACCGGGGAGCTGTTTTTT. Its translation is CASSLRRGTGELFF.